These 30 T cell receptor beta chains share one sample of origin, sequenced in a study of Graves' ophthalmopathy and Graves' hyperthyroidism. Beta-chain TCR CDR3 regions were amplified from RNA transcripts. The authors performed first-round RT-PCR with HTBI primers and then a second-round multiplex PCR. TCRdb analysed the multiplex PCR reads with MiXCR anew, one entry per CDR3 protein. The data show roughly 480,000 distinct CDR3 sequences, with 13% to 15% seen just once and 9.8% held by the top ten. Input material: blood. These TCRs come from a woman aged 25 to 39 with Graves' ophthalmopathy.

At least ten counts were recorded for this clonotype. The CDR3 loop is CSARDWKGTYEQYF. The CDR3 DNA reads TGCAGTGCTAGAGATTGGAAAGGGACCTACGAGCAGTACTTC. The gene calls are TRBV20-1 and TRBJ2-7; D is unresolved. Trimming removed 0 bases from V and 2 bases from J, with 11 bases in between. Per germline, CDR1 DFQATT and CDR2 SNEGSKA (reference sequence). The CDR3 length is 14 residues.

This clonotype has ten or more counts. CDR3 in DNA: TGTGCCTGGAGTTTTGTCCCCAACACTGAAGCTTTCTTT. Residues: CAWSFVPNTEAFF. V is TRBV30 and J is TRBJ1-1, with no clear D. The germline V gene encodes CDR1 GTSNPN and CDR2 SVGIG (reference sequence). This CDR3 is built from 13 residues. V lost 2 bases and J lost 2, with 9 bases in between.

This clonotype was detected many times. This sequence joins TRBV28 and TRBJ2-7; D ambiguous. CDR1 MDHEN and CDR2 SYDVKM come from the germline V gene. The CDR3 is made up of 11 amino acids. Trimming left V 2 bases short and J 4 bases short, with 3 bases between. CDR3 protein: CASSLRYEQYF. CDR3 coding DNA: TGTGCCAGCAGTTTAAGGTACGAGCAGTACTTC.

Ten or more counts support this clonotype. This chain connects TRBV28 to TRBJ2-5, with 14 bases identical to TRBD2. V lost 6 bases, J lost 7 bases, and 13 bases stayed unmatched. CDR1 is MDHEN, CDR2 SYDVKM, per germline. This CDR3 contains 17 residues. CDR3 loop: CASSLRGLAGGRRTQYF. CDR3 coding DNA: TGTGCCAGCAGCCTTAGAGGACTAGCGGGGGGAAGACGGACCCAGTACTTC.

The V call is TRBV6-1, the J call TRBJ2-7; 7 nucleotides agree with TRBD2. The junction had 6 bases not matched to a gene; V was cut back by 7 bases and J by 3 bases. Germline V gives CDR1 MNHNS, CDR2 SASEGT. The CDR3 runs to 13 residues. CDR3 sequence: CASKRSGNYEQYF. CDR3 sequence (DNA): TGTGCCAGCAAACGAAGCGGGAACTACGAGCAGTACTTC.

This clonotype was counted only a few times. The chain carries TRBV29-1 and TRBJ1-5, with TRBD1 identical over 8 bases. The CDR3 has 13 residues. With 4 bases clipped from V and 4 bases from J, the junction kept 3 bases outside the gene matches. Germline lookup yields CDR1 SQVTM and CDR2 ANQGSEA. The CDR3 spells CSVGQGRNQPQHF. The CDR3 DNA reads as TGCAGCGTTGGACAGGGGAGGAATCAGCCCCAGCATTTT. Full variable domain (missing parts from reference TRBV29-1 and TRBJ1-5): SAVISQKPSRDICQRGTSLTIQCQVDSQVTMMFWYRQQPGQSLTLIATANQGSEATYESGFVIDKFPISRPNLTFSTLTVSNMSPEDSSIYLCSVGQGRNQPQHFGDGTRLSIL.

This clonotype has a handful of counts. The rearrangement uses TRBV30 and TRBJ1-5, with unresolved D. The V gene's germline CDR1 is GTSNPN and CDR2 SVGIG (reference sequence). Trimming removed 2 bases at V and 6 bases at J, with 17 bases between. This CDR3 has 15 amino acids. CDR3 nucleotides: TGTGCCTGGAGTTCGACGCGTCTCACGGGTCAGCCCCAGCATTTT. Translated: CAWSSTRLTGQPQHF.

This clonotype was observed many times. The CDR3 reads CASTLETLRPQHF. Here the CDR3 DNA reads TGTGCCAGCACCCTAGAAACCCTTCGGCCCCAGCATTTT. The chain combines TRBV6-1 with TRBJ1-5; unclear D gene. Germline lookup yields CDR1 MNHNS and CDR2 SASEGT. Trimming removed 7 bases at V and 9 bases at J, with 16 bases between. This CDR3 spans 13 amino acids.

This chain joins TRBV6-5 and TRBJ2-5; tentatively, D is TRBD1 (5 bases). This CDR3 region has 16 residues. Germline loops: CDR1 MNHEY, CDR2 SVGAGI. V shed 2 bases and J shed 5 bases, with 18 bases lying between them. The CDR3 reads CASSYGLGAISETQYF. In DNA, the CDR3 is TGTGCCAGCAGTTACGGGTTAGGGGCCATCAGCGAGACCCAGTACTTC.

As to this clonotype: Being one base from a much bigger clone, this may be a read error. This chain joins TRBV29-1 and TRBJ2-5; D is perhaps TRBD1 (6 bases). This CDR3 region has 13 residues. V shed 4 bases and J shed 4 bases, with 13 bases lying between them. Germline CDR1 SQVTM, CDR2 ANQGSEA. CDR3 sequence: CSVGWGLVETQYF. CDR3 DNA: TGCAGCGTTGGGTGGGGGCTCGTAGAGACCCAGTACTTC.

This clonotype was seen ten or more times. The chain employs TRBV6-2 or TRBV6-3 and TRBJ2-5, with D possibly TRBD1 on 6 matching bases. The CDR3 loop spans 17 amino acids. Germline V gene sequence: CDR1 MNHEY, CDR2 SVGEGT. The V gene lost 4 bases and the J gene lost 1 base, with 19 bases spanning the gap. This chain's CDR3 is CASSWMLGTPVQETQYF. The CDR3, as DNA: TGTGCCAGCAGTTGGATGCTCGGGACACCAGTCCAAGAGACCCAGTACTTC.

This clonotype was seen at least ten times. V is TRBV28 and J is TRBJ1-6, with TRBD1 identical over 7 bases. Losses at the gene ends were 5 bases for V and 6 bases for J; bases not matched to a gene: 7. CDR1 MDHEN and CDR2 SYDVKM come from the germline V gene. This CDR3 has 15 residues. Written as DNA, the CDR3 is TGTGCCAGCAGTACCAGGGACAGACTTAATTCACCCCTCCACTTT. This codes for CASSTRDRLNSPLHF.

This clonotype was found many times. Given a much more abundant clone one base away, this may be a read error. The chain employs TRBV6-5 and TRBJ1-2; the match to TRBD1 covers 7 bases. V gave up 2 bases and J gave up 4 bases; unmatched junction bases: 1. Germline CDR1 is MNHEY and CDR2 is SVGAGI. This CDR3 is 13 amino acids long. For the CDR3, the DNA is TGTGCCAGCAGTTACGGGGACAGCTATGGCTACACCTTC. It codes for CASSYGDSYGYTF.

The chain recombines TRBV28 with TRBJ1-1, with 9 nucleotides matching TRBD1. Germline V CDR1 and CDR2: MDHEN, SYDVKM. V lost 5 bases, J lost 0 bases, and 13 bases stayed unmatched. This CDR3 region has 18 residues. CDR3 sequence: CASSTLRDRAKMNTEAFF. The CDR3 DNA reads as TGTGCCAGCAGTACCCTCCGGGACAGGGCTAAGATGAACACTGAAGCTTTCTTT.

The chain links TRBV28 to TRBJ2-5, with D tentatively TRBD2 (6 bases). The CDR3 has 14 residues. Germline V lookup: CDR1 MDHEN, CDR2 SYDVKM. V lost 6 bases to trimming and J lost 3 bases, with 14 bases between them. The CDR3 spells CASRRLVGEETQYF. For the CDR3, the DNA is TGTGCCAGCAGAAGACTAGTAGGGGAAGAGACCCAGTACTTC.

Concerning this clonotype: The conserved closing phenylalanine or tryptophan is absent in this CDR3, likely reflecting a read error. This sequence joins TRBV24-1 and TRBJ2-2; the match to TRBD1 covers 9 bases. The CDR3 loop spans 16 amino acids. In germline, CDR1 is KGHDR, CDR2 SFDVKD. CDR3 nucleotides: TGTGCCACCAGTTATTTGGGGACAGGGCGAACCGGGGAGCTGTTTTTG. This translates into CATSYLGTGRTGELFL.

Only a few counts were recorded for this clonotype. CDR3 DNA sequence: TGCAGTGCCAGGACTAGCGGACGCCAAGAGACCCAGTACTTC. Its translation: CSARTSGRQETQYF. V is TRBV20-1 and J is TRBJ2-5; 10 nucleotides align to TRBD2. Per germline, CDR1 DFQATT and CDR2 SNEGSKA (reference sequence). This CDR3 has 14 residues. Germline trimming cut 6 bases from V and 1 base from J; bases unmatched to any gene: 5.

This clonotype has a count of ten or more. The chain uses TRBV6-1 and TRBJ1-1, with TRBD1 matching over 7 bases. J was trimmed by 0 bases and V by 5 bases; bases with no gene match: 6. The CDR3 loop spans 15 amino acids. Per the germline V gene, CDR1 is MNHNS and CDR2 is SASEGT. In DNA form, the CDR3 reads TGTGCCAGCAGTACGACAGGGCGGGTGAACACTGAAGCTTTCTTT. It specifies CASSTTGRVNTEAFF.

This sequence joins TRBV12-3 or TRBV12-4 and TRBJ2-7; the match to TRBD2 covers 8 bases. The CDR3 is 17 residues long. The ends lost 5 bases at V and 2 bases at J; junction bases unmatched: 14. CDR3 nucleotides: TGTGCCAGCAGTCCCGGCGGTAGCGGGAAGAGGGCCTACGAGCAGTACTTC. This sequence encodes CASSPGGSGKRAYEQYF.

The chain combines TRBV12-3 or TRBV12-4 with TRBJ1-5, with D tentatively TRBD1 (6 bases). The V end was cut by 7 bases, the J end by 5 bases, with 15 bases between. CDR3 length: 14 amino acids. In nucleotides, the CDR3 is TGTGCCAGCACTAGGGAGGGGGATTATCAGCCCCAGCATTTT. Protein: CASTREGDYQPQHF.

This clonotype was seen repeatedly, ten times or more. The gene calls are TRBV11-2 and TRBJ2-2; TRBD2 agrees at 8 bases. In germline, CDR1 is SGHAT, CDR2 FQNNGV. V was pared by 0 bases and J by 3 bases, with 6 bases of the junction left unmatched. The CDR3 is 17 amino acids. The chain's CDR3 is CASSLDFGRADTGELFF. The CDR3 DNA follows: TGTGCCAGCAGCTTAGACTTCGGGAGGGCCGACACCGGGGAGCTGTTTTTT.

This clonotype was seen repeatedly, ten times or more. The CDR3 sequence is CAGTSTRVFTF. Written as DNA, the CDR3 is TGTGCCGGTACTTCAACGAGAGTGTTCACCTTC. This chain links TRBV30 with TRBJ1-2; the D is unclear. This CDR3 comprises 11 residues. Germline V gene data show CDR1 as GTSNPN and CDR2 as SVGIG (reference sequence). V was trimmed by 8 bases and J by 13 bases, leaving 20 bases between them.

This clonotype was found many times. This chain joins TRBV6-1 and TRBJ1-2, with TRBD1 as a possible D gene (6 bases). Germline CDR1 reads MNHNS; CDR2 reads SASEGT. V lost 2 bases and J 7 bases, leaving 11 bases between the germline ends. The CDR3 covers 13 residues. CDR3 DNA: TGTGCCAGCAGTGAAAAGAGACAGGTTGGCTACACCTTC. It specifies CASSEKRQVGYTF.

This clonotype came up a few times. The rearrangement joins TRBV7-3 to TRBJ1-6; weak D call: TRBD1 (5 bases). Germline-derived CDR1 and CDR2 are SGHTA and FQGTGA. This CDR3 contains 17 residues. V was cut by 5 bases and J by 0 bases, with 14 bases left in between. The chain's CDR3 is CASSRWGGSSYNSPLHF. The CDR3 nucleotides read TGTGCCAGCAGCCGCTGGGGGGGGAGCTCCTATAATTCACCCCTCCACTTT. The whole variable domain, remainder taken from reference TRBV7-3 and TRBJ1-6, is GAGVSQTPSNKVTEKGKYVELRCDPISGHTALYWYRQSLGQGPEFLIYFQGTGAADDSGLPNDRFFAVRPEGSVSTLKIQRTERGDSAVYLCASSRWGGSSYNSPLHFGNGTRLTVT.

This clonotype was counted between two and nine times. The chain is built from TRBV12-3 or TRBV12-4 and TRBJ1-5; D is undetermined. Trimming shortened V by 2 bases and J by 3 bases, and 8 bases separated the two germline ends. The CDR3 consists of 14 residues. The CDR3 DNA follows: TGTGCCAGCAGTTTATCGGGCCTCAATCAGCCCCAGCATTTT. This translates into CASSLSGLNQPQHF.

This chain links TRBV30 with TRBJ2-7; D is perhaps TRBD1 (6 bases). The V end lost 4 bases, the J end lost 2 bases, and 12 bases lay between the germline ends. The germline gives CDR1 GTSNPN, CDR2 SVGIG (reference sequence). There are 13 residues in the CDR3. The CDR3 is CAWTLGQTYEQYF. The CDR3 DNA reads as TGTGCCTGGACTCTGGGACAAACCTACGAGCAGTACTTC.

This clonotype was counted at least ten times. The rearrangement links TRBV6-1 to TRBJ1-2, with D perhaps TRBD1 (5 bases). The CDR3 loop spans 15 amino acids. Per germline, CDR1 MNHNS and CDR2 SASEGT. V shed 0 bases and J shed 0 bases, with 8 bases lying between them. This CDR3 reads CASSEAYRTNYGYTF. The CDR3 bases are TGTGCCAGCAGTGAAGCTTACAGGACTAACTATGGCTACACCTTC.

This clonotype was recorded at least ten times. J is TRBJ2-7 and V is TRBV2; no definite D call. Per germline, CDR1 SNHLY and CDR2 FYNNEI. There are 11 residues in the CDR3. Trimming stripped 8 bases from V and 7 bases from J, with 12 bases between. CDR3 nucleotide sequence: TGTGCCAGCTTGGGCGCCGTGGAGCAGTACTTC. Its protein is CASLGAVEQYF.

This clonotype has ten or more counts. The V and J genes are TRBV20-1 and TRBJ1-1, with TRBD1 identical over 7 bases. The CDR3 extends over 17 amino acids. Germline CDR1 DFQATT, CDR2 SNEGSKA (reference sequence). The trim removed 0 bases at V and 5 bases at J, leaving 15 bases unmatched. In DNA, the CDR3 is TGCAGTGCTAGAGATCAGGGGGTTGGAGTCAAACTGACTGAAGCTTTCTTT. It specifies CSARDQGVGVKLTEAFF.

This clonotype appeared many times. V gene TRBV27 combines with J gene TRBJ1-6, with 7 nucleotides matching TRBD1. V was pared by 3 bases and J by 4 bases, with 6 bases of the junction left unmatched. Germline lookup yields CDR1 MNHEY and CDR2 SMNVEV (reference sequence). The CDR3 extends over 16 amino acids. The CDR3 protein is CASSLLPGQYNSPLHF. The CDR3 DNA reads as TGTGCCAGCAGTTTGTTACCGGGACAGTATAATTCACCCCTCCACTTT.